Listed below are T cell receptor beta chains from one sample, sequenced in a study of OX40 agonist ivuxolimab in advanced cancers. Only in-frame clones appear in the TCRdb table, and some are missing; sequencing was by immunoSEQ multiplex PCR. The sample carries about 71,000 clones, less than 90% recorded once. The specimen was CD4+ or CD8+ T cells sorted from blood, collected in a trial of the OX40 agonist ivuxolimab. The receptors shown here come from an adult with an advanced solid tumor such as melanoma, head and neck, liver or kidney cancer. Each CDR3 is given without its conserved first and last residue. Fields, in order: V gene, J gene, clone size, CDR3 protein. Clone size is given for some rows only: seen once, a few or many times, or a class if the clone is expanded.

>TRBV27|TRBJ1-5|NA
ASSRLGTGGYSNQPQH
>TRBV5-6|TRBJ2-7|NA
ASSLDLTSIEQY
>TRBV25-1|TRBJ2-7|NA
ASSEHGDSREQY
>TRBV4-1|TRBJ1-2|NA
ASSQDRGPTANYGYT
>TRBV7-2|TRBJ1-5|NA
ASSLTGPNQPQH
>TRBV30|TRBJ2-5|NA
ASTSGGGPVATQY
>TRBV5-1|TRBJ1-1|NA
ASSLDHGAGKTF
>TRBV6-6|TRBJ1-2|NA
ASSYGGHGYT
>TRBV19|TRBJ1-1|NA
ASSILGDSPNAEAF
>TRBV23-1|TRBJ1-2|NA
ASSPGRLGADYGYT
>TRBV5-1|TRBJ2-7|NA
ASSFGGLYEQY
>TRBV6-1|TRBJ2-3|NA
ASTLAGDLDTQY
>TRBV27|TRBJ1-1|many
ASSDPGGRAF
>TRBV28|TRBJ2-1|NA
ASTVAGTYNEQF
>TRBV11-2|TRBJ2-3|NA
ASSLSRQSTDTQY
>TRBV14|TRBJ2-7|NA
ASSFGPYEQY
>TRBV7-6|TRBJ2-5|NA
ASSFGSRAGAETQY
>TRBV5-1|TRBJ2-1|NA
ASSLAVTGGQSEQF
>TRBV28|TRBJ1-1|NA
ASCLGQDKQAF
>TRBV9|TRBJ2-7|NA
ASSAGLTSSYEQY
>TRBV28|TRBJ2-1|NA
ASSSSGRTNNEQF
>TRBV13|TRBJ2-7|once
ASSLPGGLYEQY
>TRBV11-3|TRBJ1-1|NA
ASSFDRGKAF
>TRBV4-3|TRBJ2-1|NA
ASSQTGRLPGYNEQF
>TRBV4-1|TRBJ2-3|NA
ASSSRQLRSDMYRTDTQY
>TRBV19|TRBJ2-5|NA
ASSIDRRETQY
>TRBV7-9|TRBJ1-1|NA
ASSFQVEAF
>TRBV5-1|TRBJ2-3|NA
ASSARTSGELDTQY
>TRBV13|TRBJ2-1|NA
ASSGGTAYNEQF
>TRBV7-2|TRBJ1-2|NA
ASTITGGYGYT
>TRBV10-3|TRBJ1-3|NA
AVTLGSKGNTIY
>TRBV4-3|TRBJ1-5|NA
ASSRRAGMGQPQH
>TRBV14|NA|NA
ASSLRFGGGGEQY
>TRBV6-4|TRBJ1-4|NA
ASRPGPFLNEKLF
>TRBV9|TRBJ1-5|once
ASSVREIGQPQH
>TRBV18|TRBJ1-4|NA
ASSPRWGANEKLF
>TRBV30|TRBJ2-5|NA
AWSGGETQY
>TRBV15|TRBJ1-5|NA
ATSREEGNQPQH
>TRBV30|TRBJ2-7|NA
AWRGSYEQY
>TRBV21-1|TRBJ1-5|NA
ASSARQDNQPQH
>TRBV4-1|TRBJ2-7|NA
ASSQGDRLRYEQY
>TRBV29-1|TRBJ2-5|NA
SGRGRETQY
>TRBV21-1|TRBJ1-2|NA
ASSKNRIGDNYGYT
>TRBV5-1|TRBJ1-2|once
ASSLGTGEGYT
>TRBV28|TRBJ2-7|NA
ASSFTTADYYEQY
>TRBV6-5|TRBJ1-5|NA
ASSYGRNNQPQH
>TRBV11-3|TRBJ1-5|NA
ASIHGGDDNQPQH
>TRBV4-1|TRBJ1-5|once
ASSQDGGQGVYQPQH
>TRBV30|TRBJ2-7|NA
AWDRGTYEQY
>TRBV5-1|TRBJ2-3|NA
ASSLAGVLDTQY
>TRBV2|TRBJ1-6|NA
ASSEAAPGNSPLH
>TRBV11-2|TRBJ2-7|NA
ASSRGGIYYEQY
>TRBV30|TRBJ2-2|NA
AWSYRTISGELF
>TRBV4-1|TRBJ2-7|NA
ASSQLGTSGRALY
>TRBV27|TRBJ2-3|once
ASSPGTFKTWAERADTQY